One and the same sample provided the 30 T cell receptor beta chains below, sequenced in a study of response to subunit inactivated influenza vaccine (dated by TCRdb to about 2018). Libraries were prepared through RT-PCR. Sequencing took place on an Illumina HiSeq 2500. In-frame beta chains were kept once TCRdb had trimmed the public reads at Q25 with fastp and called clones with MiXCR. Each entry merges the rows of one CDR3 protein and shows their most common DNA and genes. Present in this sample are roughly 650,000 distinct CDR3 sequences, about 15% of which were seen just once. The ten largest clones represent roughly 12% of the sample. The sample was PBMCs from blood, taken 11 to 12 days after vaccination. The receptors stem from a man aged 50 to 60 who received an inactivated influenza vaccine. Donor details come from another sample of the same person, matched by shared clones.

In its sample, this clonotype was seen a few times. The chain recombines TRBV6-2 or TRBV6-3 with TRBJ2-1; 11 nucleotides match TRBD2. CDR1 is MNHEY, CDR2 SVGEGT, per germline. The CDR3 covers 17 residues. The junction had 10 bases not matched to a gene; V was cut back by 5 bases and J by 4 bases. The CDR3 DNA is TGTGCCAGCAGTCTGACTCCGGGACTAGCGGAGTACAATGAGCAGTTCTTC. This sequence encodes CASSLTPGLAEYNEQFF.

This clonotype was seen only a few times. Here the CDR3 reads CSAIPKTSYNEQFF. DNA of the CDR3: TGCAGTGCTATCCCCAAGACTAGCTACAATGAGCAGTTCTTC. This chain uses TRBV20-1 with TRBJ2-1; D possibly corresponds to TRBD2 (6 bases). Germline-derived CDR1 and CDR2 are DFQATT and SNEGSKA (reference sequence). Trimming left V 4 bases short and J 3 bases short, with 13 bases between. The CDR3 runs to 14 residues.

This clonotype was recorded a few times. The chain uses TRBV6-1 and TRBJ2-3, with D maybe TRBD2 (5 bases). V gave up 11 bases and J gave up 5 bases, with 8 bases separating them. Germline lookup yields CDR1 MNHNS and CDR2 SASEGT. The CDR3 sequence is 10 residues long. The CDR3 is CAHGEDTQYF. CDR3 sequence (DNA): TGTGCCCACGGGGAAGATACGCAGTATTTT.

The rearrangement joins TRBV4-1 to TRBJ2-5; weak D call: TRBD1 (6 bases). V lost 0 bases, J lost 0 bases, and 8 bases lay in between. This CDR3 region has 15 residues. Germline V gene data show CDR1 as MGHRA and CDR2 as YSYEKL. This CDR3 reads CASSQDGTNQETQYF. The CDR3 bases are TGCGCCAGCAGCCAAGATGGGACAAACCAAGAGACCCAGTACTTC.

This clonotype appeared a few times. V gene TRBV3-1 combines with J gene TRBJ1-2; weak D call: TRBD1 (5 bases). Germline V gene data show CDR1 as LGHDT and CDR2 as YNNKEL (reference sequence). V dropped 1 base and J dropped 0 bases, with 15 bases sitting between them. The CDR3 sequence is 17 residues long. The CDR3 nucleotides read TGTGCCAGCAGCCAAGCGTTGGGACCCCGGCCTAACTATGGCTACACCTTC. This sequence encodes CASSQALGPRPNYGYTF.

This clonotype was seen more than once but under ten times. The CDR3 here is CSVVLGANVLTF. DNA of the CDR3: TGCAGCGTTGTTTTAGGGGCCAACGTCCTGACTTTC. The chain has TRBV29-1 and TRBJ2-6; no clear D. The CDR3 totals 12 residues. V gave up 4 bases and J gave up 4 bases, with 5 bases separating them. CDR1 and CDR2 from the germline V gene are SQVTM and ANQGSEA.

V and J are TRBV11-2 and TRBJ1-1; possible D gene TRBD1, 6 bases. CDR3 length: 13 amino acids. Germline V gene data show CDR1 as SGHAT and CDR2 as FQNNGV. V was shortened by 0 bases and J by 6 bases, with 8 bases between the two germline ends. The CDR3 bases are TGTGCCAGCAGCTTAGAGCCAGGGGCTGAAGCTTTCTTT. It codes for CASSLEPGAEAFF.

The V and J genes are TRBV9 and TRBJ2-2, with 11 positions matching TRBD2. Germline V gives CDR1 SGDLS, CDR2 YYNGEE. V was clipped by 1 base and J by 7 bases; unmatched bases: 6. The CDR3 is 16 residues long. CDR3: CASSVRSSGGYGELFF. Here the CDR3 DNA reads TGTGCCAGCAGCGTAAGATCTAGCGGGGGGTACGGGGAGCTGTTTTTT.

This clonotype was counted only a few times. The chain recombines TRBV7-2 with TRBJ2-2; the D gene is possibly TRBD1 (7 bases). This CDR3 contains 15 residues. Germline CDR1 and CDR2: SGHTA and FQGNSA. V was shortened by 3 bases and J by 4 bases, with 12 bases between the two germline ends. The CDR3 region is CASSFYRGGTGELFF. The CDR3 bases are TGTGCCAGCAGCTTCTACAGGGGAGGCACCGGGGAGCTGTTTTTT.

V and J are TRBV9 and TRBJ2-4; D uncertain. Trimming pared 3 bases from V and 0 bases from J, leaving 10 bases between. The CDR3 contains 15 residues. Germline V lookup: CDR1 SGDLS, CDR2 YYNGEE. The CDR3: CASSEGMGAKNIQYF. DNA of the CDR3: TGTGCCAGCAGCGAAGGAATGGGAGCCAAAAACATTCAGTACTTC.

This clonotype was seen a handful of times. The chain carries TRBV10-3 and TRBJ1-1; no clear D. Germline CDR1 is ENHRY and CDR2 is SYGVKD. The germline V and J ends were trimmed by 4 bases and 1 base, with 7 bases remaining between them. The CDR3 length is 13 residues. The CDR3 DNA is TGTGCCATCAGTGTTACACAGAACACTGAAGCTTTCTTT. Protein product: CAISVTQNTEAFF.

The chain joins TRBV5-1 to TRBJ2-3; D is possibly TRBD2 (7 bases). The V gene's germline CDR1 is SGHRS and CDR2 YFSETQ. V was clipped by 0 bases and J by 1 base, with 9 bases between them. The CDR3 loop spans 15 amino acids. The CDR3 DNA sequence: TGCGCCAGCAGCTTGGAGGGGGGGCGCACAGATACGCAGTATTTT. It codes for CASSLEGGRTDTQYF.

The V gene is TRBV9, the J gene TRBJ2-3; D gene ambiguous. The CDR3 length is 15 residues. Trimming took off 0 bases at V and 3 bases at J, with 11 bases between the two ends. In germline, CDR1 is SGDLS, CDR2 YYNGEE. CDR3 protein: CASSVAPQRTDTQYF. Written as DNA, the CDR3 is TGTGCCAGCAGCGTAGCTCCCCAGCGAACAGATACGCAGTATTTT. Filled out from reference TRBV9 and TRBJ2-3, the complete variable domain reads DSGVTQTPKHLITATGQRVTLRCSPRSGDLSVYWYQQSLDQGLQFLIQYYNGEERAKGNILERFSAQQFPDLHSELNLSSLELGDSALYFCASSVAPQRTDTQYFGPGTRLTVL.

As concerns this clonotype: This CDR3 fails to terminate in the conserved phenylalanine or tryptophan, so it likely reflects a read error. The chain is built from TRBV6-2 or TRBV6-3 and TRBJ2-1; 15 bases are shared with TRBD2. The CDR3 totals 17 residues. Germline V lookup: CDR1 MNHEY, CDR2 SVGEGT. V lost 2 bases to trimming and J lost 6 bases; unmatched junction nucleotides: 5. The CDR3 DNA sequence: TGTGCCAGCAGTTACACACTGGGACTAGCGGGAGGCAATGAGCAGTTCGTC. Translating it yields CASSYTLGLAGGNEQFV.

In regard to this clonotype: A read error may be the cause here, since a much bigger clone is one base away. The chain carries TRBV12-3 or TRBV12-4 and TRBJ2-3; 11 nucleotides align to TRBD2. The CDR3 loop spans 17 amino acids. CDR3: CASSLGILAGAEDPQYF. The CDR3 DNA reads TGTGCCAGCAGTTTAGGGATACTAGCGGGAGCCGAAGATCCGCAGTATTTT.

The V and J genes are TRBV12-3 or TRBV12-4 and TRBJ1-2; D not resolved. Trimming took off 5 bases at V and 9 bases at J, with 13 bases between the two ends. The CDR3 runs to 12 residues. This CDR3 reads CASSPTRSSYTF. In DNA, the CDR3 is TGTGCCAGCAGTCCGACAAGGTCCAGCTACACCTTC.

V gene TRBV20-1 combines with J gene TRBJ2-7, with D perhaps TRBD1 (6 bases). This CDR3 region has 12 residues. Trimming removed 3 bases from V and 2 bases from J, with 8 bases in between. Germline V gene sequence: CDR1 DFQATT, CDR2 SNEGSKA (reference sequence). CDR3 DNA: TGCAGTGCTAGGACAGGTGCCTACGAGCAGTACTTC. Translating gives CSARTGAYEQYF.

J is TRBJ2-1 and V is TRBV12-3 or TRBV12-4; D remains ambiguous. The CDR3 has 14 residues. Trimming pared 3 bases from V and 3 bases from J, leaving 9 bases between. In DNA form, the CDR3 reads TGTGCCAGCAGTTTGGGCTATAACTACAATGAGCAGTTCTTC. It encodes CASSLGYNYNEQFF.

This clonotype was counted a few times. V gene TRBV18 combines with J gene TRBJ2-1; maybe TRBD2 (6 bases). Trimming cost V 3 bases and J 0 bases, with 15 bases left between them. This CDR3 has 17 amino acids. Germline CDR1 and CDR2: KGHSH and LQKENI. The CDR3 DNA is TGTGCCAGCTCACCTCGGGGTAGCGGATACTCCTACAATGAGCAGTTCTTC. It encodes CASSPRGSGYSYNEQFF.

This clonotype was detected ten times or more. The chain uses TRBV28 and TRBJ2-1, with D perhaps TRBD1 (6 bases). Germline loops: CDR1 MDHEN, CDR2 SYDVKM. CDR3 length: 11 amino acids. V lost 9 bases to trimming and J lost 9 bases, with 12 bases between them. CDR3 region: CASGGGFEQFF. In DNA, the CDR3 is TGTGCCAGTGGGGGCGGATTTGAGCAGTTCTTC.

There are a few counts of this clonotype. The chain combines TRBV5-6 with TRBJ1-1; 12 bases are a match to TRBD1. The CDR3 has 14 residues. Germline CDR1 reads SGHDT; CDR2 reads YYEEEE. The V gene end was trimmed by 4 bases and the J gene end by 7 bases; junction bases not matched to a gene: 5. The CDR3 loop is CASSDRDRGREAFF. CDR3 in DNA: TGTGCCAGCAGCGACCGGGACAGGGGGCGTGAAGCTTTCTTT.

The chain couples TRBV5-1 to TRBJ1-4, with a weak D call TRBD1 (5 bases). CDR3 size: 14 residues. V lost 4 bases, J lost 6 bases, and 13 bases lay in between. Germline values: CDR1 SGHRS, CDR2 YFSETQ. The CDR3 DNA reads as TGCGCCAGCAGCGCCGGGACCGGCGATGAAAAACTGTTTTTT. Its protein is CASSAGTGDEKLFF.

This chain's CDR3 is CASSLGWLTEAFF. Written as DNA, the CDR3 is TGTGCCAGCAGTTTGGGTTGGTTGACTGAAGCTTTCTTT. The chain couples TRBV12-3 or TRBV12-4 to TRBJ1-1; D call uncertain. The CDR3 loop spans 13 amino acids. Trimming shortened V by 3 bases and J by 5 bases, and 10 bases separated the two germline ends.

V is TRBV10-3 and J is TRBJ2-5; 7 bases align to TRBD2. CDR3 size: 14 residues. Germline trimming cut 5 bases from V and 4 bases from J; bases unmatched to any gene: 7. Germline V CDR1 and CDR2: ENHRY, SYGVKD. CDR3 nucleotides: TGTGCCATCAGTCCTAATCAGCGGGGAGAGACCCAGTACTTC. This sequence encodes CAISPNQRGETQYF.

This clonotype was detected many times. Written as DNA, the CDR3 is TGTGCCTTTCAGGGTAGCGGGAGTAACGGCGAGCAGTACTTC. Amino acid sequence: CAFQGSGSNGEQYF. The chain combines TRBV15 with TRBJ2-7; 9 bases map to TRBD2. The J segment lost 6 bases and the V segment lost 11 bases, leaving 14 bases of the junction unmatched. CDR3 length: 14 amino acids. Germline CDR1 LNHNV, CDR2 YYDKDF (reference sequence).

The J gene is TRBJ2-3, the V gene TRBV18; 12 nucleotides align to TRBD2. Germline CDR1 and CDR2: KGHSH and LQKENI. The J segment lost 13 bases and the V segment lost 3 bases, leaving 8 bases of the junction unmatched. The CDR3 loop spans 14 amino acids. CDR3 amino acids: CASSPPGLAGPKYF. The CDR3 DNA reads as TGTGCCAGCTCACCCCCGGGACTAGCGGGCCCAAAGTATTTT.

This clonotype was seen a handful of times. The chain uses TRBV12-3 or TRBV12-4 and TRBJ2-7, with 9 bases identical to TRBD1. Germline trimming cut 6 bases from V and 6 bases from J; bases unmatched to any gene: 9. The CDR3 loop spans 14 amino acids. CDR3 bases: TGTGCCAGCAGCAAAACAGGGGGCGTTACCGAGCAGTACTTC. Translation gives CASSKTGGVTEQYF.

The V and J genes are TRBV9 and TRBJ2-2, with a tentative D call TRBD2 (5 bases). The CDR3 covers 15 residues. The V gene lost 0 bases and the J gene lost 1 base, with 7 bases spanning the gap. Germline lookup yields CDR1 SGDLS and CDR2 YYNGEE. This CDR3 is CASSVDGVNTGELFF. The CDR3 coding sequence is TGTGCCAGCAGCGTAGACGGGGTGAACACCGGGGAGCTGTTTTTT. The variable domain in full, with the rest retrieved from reference TRBV9 and TRBJ2-2, is DSGVTQTPKHLITATGQRVTLRCSPRSGDLSVYWYQQSLDQGLQFLIQYYNGEERAKGNILERFSAQQFPDLHSELNLSSLELGDSALYFCASSVDGVNTGELFFGEGSRLTVL.

This clonotype showed up just a few times. The CDR3, as DNA: TGTGCCAGCAGCGTTTCGGGTTCTAGCACAGATACGCAGTATTTT. This sequence encodes CASSVSGSSTDTQYF. The rearrangement links TRBV9 to TRBJ2-3; D gene unclear. Germline CDR1 is SGDLS and CDR2 is YYNGEE. The CDR3 consists of 15 residues. The V end was cut by 2 bases, the J end by 0 bases, with 10 bases between.

In this sample, this clonotype turned up many times. The chain carries TRBV4-3 and TRBJ2-2; 16 positions match TRBD2. Germline V gene sequence: CDR1 LGHNA, CDR2 YSLEER. The V gene end was trimmed by 6 bases and the J gene end by 0 bases; junction bases not matched to a gene: 4. The CDR3 has 18 residues. The CDR3 here is CASSPGTSGRANTGELFF. CDR3 bases: TGCGCCAGCAGTCCCGGGACTAGCGGGAGGGCGAACACCGGGGAGCTGTTTTTT.